One and the same sample provided the 6 T cell receptor beta chains below, sequenced in a study of T cell changes during pregnancy in multiple sclerosis. The protocol was immunoSEQ multiplex PCR, while the TCRdb copy is restricted to in-frame clones and leaves out a portion. The sample gives almost 50,000 clones, about 92% of which show up once; 0.8% to 1% is in the top ten. Sequencing used peripheral blood, obtained after pregnancy. The receptors here all came from a female donor with multiple sclerosis, enrolled in a pregnancy study.

Regarding this clone: The junction and the germline gene differ at one end; a read error may be behind it. V gene TRBV4-1 combines with J gene TRBJ1-2; the match to TRBD1 covers 7 bases. Germline V gives CDR1 MGHRA, CDR2 YSYEKL. The CDR3 consists of 17 residues. DNA for the CDR3: TGCGCCAGCAGCCAAGGGCCAGGGGGATACAGTAACGATGGCTACACCTTC. As protein: CASSQGPGGYSNDGYTF.

CDR3 residues: CASTPGGYGYTF. The CDR3 DNA is TGTGCCAGCACCCCGGGGGGCTATGGCTACACCTTC. The chain recombines TRBV6-6 with TRBJ1-2; a weak D match, TRBD1 (5 bases). CDR1 is MNHNY, CDR2 SVGAGI, per germline (reference sequence). V was cut by 7 bases and J by 4 bases, with 10 bases left in between. The CDR3 length is 12 residues.

The chain employs TRBV6-1 and TRBJ1-3; unclear D gene. V was trimmed by 6 bases and J by 3 bases, leaving 12 bases between them. Germline-derived CDR1 and CDR2 are MNHNS and SASEGT. This CDR3 has 14 amino acids. The CDR3 loop reads CASRAQSYGNTIYF. CDR3 DNA sequence: TGTGCCAGCAGGGCACAGAGTTATGGAAACACCATATATTTT.

The chain links TRBV15 to TRBJ2-5; 10 bases are a match to TRBD1. Germline values: CDR1 LNHNV, CDR2 YYDKDF (reference sequence). V lost 3 bases to trimming and J lost 1 base; unmatched junction nucleotides: 2. This CDR3 comprises 15 residues. Written as DNA, the CDR3 is TGTGCCACCAGCAGGGGACAGGGGATCCAAGAGACCCAGTACTTC. Translation gives CATSRGQGIQETQYF.

As for this clone: At the DNA level, this CDR3 is encoded by other sequences in the same sample as well. The rearrangement joins TRBV7-3 to TRBJ2-6; 12 bases agree with TRBD2. With V trimmed by 0 bases and J by 3 bases, 3 bases remained unmatched. Per the germline V gene, CDR1 is SGHTA and CDR2 is FQGTGA. The CDR3 contains 18 residues. CDR3 sequence: CASSLTGLAGYGANVLTF. The DNA of the CDR3 is TGTGCCAGCAGCTTAACCGGACTAGCGGGGTATGGGGCCAACGTCCTGACTTTC.

The chain uses TRBV5-4 and TRBJ1-2, with TRBD1 identical over 8 bases. The germline V gene encodes CDR1 SGHNT and CDR2 YYREEE (reference sequence). With V trimmed by 0 bases and J by 3 bases, 7 bases remained unmatched. The CDR3 consists of 16 residues. The CDR3 bases are TGTGCCAGCAGCTTGGGGTCTGGACAGGGACACTATGGCTACACCTTC. As protein: CASSLGSGQGHYGYTF. Based on the CDR3 plus reference TRBV5-4 and TRBJ1-2, the full variable domain is ETGVTQSPTHLIKTRGQQVTLRCSSQSGHNTVSWYQQALGQGPQFIFQYYREEENGRGNFPPRFSGLQFPNYSSELNVNALELDDSALYLCASSLGSGQGHYGYTFGSGTRLTVV.